The entry below gives a single TCR beta chain sequence along with its context. It lacks a known antigen. Germline and junction disagree at one end, which may indicate a read error. The CDR3 runs 12 residues from the cysteine to the phenylalanine. Here the CDR3 DNA is all that survives: 36 bases in frame from base 1. Via the germline V gene, CDR1 is KGHSH and CDR2 LQKENI. The TCR beta CDR3 regions were amplified from RNA transcripts. A first-round RT-PCR of the TCR CDR3 used the HTBI primer set with the Qiagen OneStep RT-PCR kit. A second multiplex PCR round built the libraries, followed by size selection and purification. Paired-end sequencing of the libraries was performed with 100 bp reads on an Illumina HiSeq2000. As for the original processing: SOAPnuke was used to process the raw data, throwing out any read that contained adapters or uncalled bases, had a mean Phred below 15, or lacked an exact constant-primer or identifier match. High-quality paired reads were merged using COPE v1.2.5, and each unique nucleotide sequence was defined as a clonotype. MiTCR v1.1 was used to align clonotypes to the IMGT TRBV, TRBD and TRBJ reference segments. The analysis included only V-J combinations with a frequency above 0.0001, which together covered roughly 99% of the repertoires. A TCS score was defined as the ratio of F50 (clonal expansion) to E x V (chaos), with BLOSUM62-based TCRdist applied between CDR3 peptides within each V-J. Welch's t-statistics and random forest reduced fewer than 600 V-J features to 10 to 15, which were used in a naive Bayes classifier (R e1071). The raw public reads went through TCRdb reprocessing: fastp at Q25, MiXCR clone calling, in-frame beta chains kept. Rows matching on CDR3 protein sequence are summarized as one entry with the most common DNA and genes. The V and J calls, along with clone size, are taken from TCRdb and not from the paper's own processing. The sample table lists approximately 400,000 distinct CDR3 sequences, around 15% of them with a count of one. The top ten clonotypes cover approximately 27% of the sample.

Moderately to severely active disease, a Clinical Activity Score of at least 3, a NOSPECS grade of at least 4, and a duration under 3 months were present in ophthalmopathy patients. Exclusion was applied to patients with uncontrolled infections, other autoimmune diseases, pregnancy or lactation. Diagnoses were established on the basis of clinical symptoms, serum thyroxine and TRAb, thyroid ultrasound, and orbital computed tomography. Ficoll-Paque density gradient centrifugation was used to isolate PBMCs from under 11 ml of fresh peripheral blood. Total RNA was extracted with Trizol reagent, and quality was checked on an Agilent 2100 Bioanalyzer. This specimen comes from a study of T cells in Graves' hyperthyroidism and ophthalmopathy (dated by TCRdb to the late 2010s). Context from the whole study: Peripheral blood samples were taken at the time of initial diagnosis, prior to any treatment. TCR V-J signatures able to tell the groups apart were searched for in a discovery cohort of 100 patients, of whom around 42 had Graves' ophthalmopathy and 57 had stable Graves' hyperthyroidism. Prospective prediction of ophthalmopathy was tested in an independent validation cohort consisting of 18 hyperthyroidism patients and around 16 patients who later progressed to ophthalmopathy. The 100 or so discovery patients were randomly split 7:3 into training and test sets. The study also compared thyroid tissue and blood T-cell repertoires from several Graves' hyperthyroidism patients. After sampling, hyperthyroidism patients received methimazole starting at 30 mg daily, and ophthalmopathy patients received high-dose intravenous methylprednisolone. The paper describes TCR Vbeta CDR3 sequencing of some 130 peripheral blood samples, made up of about 40 ophthalmopathy patients, roughly 75 hyperthyroidism patients and roughly 17 progressor patients. Overall study outcomes, separate from this receptor: A 13 V-J signature model separated ophthalmopathy from stable hyperthyroidism, with 87.88% sensitivity and about 81% specificity in cross-validation and 80%/75% in testing. In validation, the model predicted progression to ophthalmopathy with approximately 70% sensitivity and 72% to 85% specificity, a median of 6.5 months before onset. No statistical method was used to fix the sample size in advance, and group allocation was not hidden from the investigators. Most expanded thyroid clonotypes (frequency above 0.001) were also detected in blood, suggesting blood repertoires may reflect thyroid immune responses.

The sample taken for sequencing was blood. The sequence derives from a man aged 45-65 years with Graves' ophthalmopathy. The chain employs TRBV18 and TRBJ2-3; the D gene remains uncertain. For the CDR3, the sequence is CTSSLGTDTQYF. The DNA sequence is given as TGTACCAGCTCCCTTGGCACAGATACGCAGTATTTT.